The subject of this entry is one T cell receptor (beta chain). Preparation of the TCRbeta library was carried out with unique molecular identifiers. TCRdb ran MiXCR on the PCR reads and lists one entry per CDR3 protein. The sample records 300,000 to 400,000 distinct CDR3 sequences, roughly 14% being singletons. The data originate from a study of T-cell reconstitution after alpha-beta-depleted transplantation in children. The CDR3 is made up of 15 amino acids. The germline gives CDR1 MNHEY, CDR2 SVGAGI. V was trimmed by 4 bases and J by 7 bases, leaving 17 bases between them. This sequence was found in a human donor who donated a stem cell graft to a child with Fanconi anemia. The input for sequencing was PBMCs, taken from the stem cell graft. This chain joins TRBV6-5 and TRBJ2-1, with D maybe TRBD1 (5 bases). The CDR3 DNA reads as TGTGCCAGCAGTTTCGACAGTGGTCCGCGGAATGAGCAGTTCTTC. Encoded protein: CASSFDSGPRNEQFF.